This entry features one T cell receptor (beta chain) sequence. The CDR3 spans 12 residues. Germline assignment: CDR1 MNHEY and CDR2 SMNVEV (reference sequence). Trimming cost V 6 bases and J 5 bases, with 10 bases left between them. The sample originates from a study of blood T cell repertoires in COVID-19. Authors' data handling: Reference gene primer amplification in the assay estimated nucleated cell counts. Measured with immunoSEQ multiplex PCR; TCRdb has only the in-frame clones, and not every one. Clonal size and the V and J genes are those of that table, whereas D and trimming came from the DNA. This sample has around 130,000 clones, with about 86% found just once.

This TCR derives from a middle-aged man with acute COVID-19. The V call is TRBV27, the J call TRBJ2-5; D unresolved. The material sequenced was PBMCs or T cells enriched from blood (not recorded which). In nucleotides, the CDR3 is TGTGCCAGCAGCCATGTTGGCGAGACCCAGTACTTC. Translation gives CASSHVGETQYF.